This TCR beta chain comes out of a study of T cell repertoires in cytomegalovirus infection. Overall study context: Newly reported HLA-C-restricted and thoroughly characterized HLA-B-restricted CMV epitopes were employed. CMV infection together with matching HLA type was indicated by public TCR beta signatures. General study findings and limits: HLA-C-restricted CMV clonotypes gave the most frequent clonotype in two of eight donors. There were carriers of CMV plus the relevant HLA, and cumulative public TCR beta family frequency identified them.

There are 14 residues in the CDR3. The V gene lost 5 bases and the J gene lost 1 base, with 11 bases spanning the gap. Germline loops: CDR1 SEHNR, CDR2 FQNEAQ (reference sequence). TCRdb re-called the reads with MiXCR, one entry per CDR3 protein. The sample holds about half a million distinct CDR3 sequences, roughly a third seen once. About this clonotype itself: Its matching antigen is unknown.

The sequence was collected from a human donor in good health (CMV status not recorded). Some clones in this sample may be carry-over from other donors' samples. The chain joins TRBV7-9 to TRBJ1-1, with D perhaps matching TRBD1 (6 bases). This sample comprised cultured PBMCs, obtained from culture after CMV antigen stimulation. CDR3 bases: TGTGCCAGCAGCCAACAGGGTAGGAACACTGAAGCTTTCTTT. This encodes CASSQQGRNTEAFF.